This TCR beta chain was retrieved from a study of beta chain features in type 1 diabetes. Study-level results: For patients, the naive, central memory and Treg TCRB repertoires appeared more alike than for healthy donors. cDNA sequencing could over-represent cells with high TCR expression.

There are a few counts of this clone. Antigen unknown. Expressed TCRB transcripts were sequenced because the isolated RNA had all been reverse transcribed beforehand. Assay: immunoSEQ multiplex PCR; the TCRdb copy retains only in-frame clones and omits some. The data show some 150,000 clones, roughly a tenth seen once. Per germline, CDR1 SSHAT and CDR2 FNYEAQ (reference sequence). The CDR3 sequence is 13 residues long. V lost 4 bases and J lost 3; bases outside the gene matches: 3. This receptor was identified in a man aged 18 to 29 in good health. The J gene is TRBJ2-7, the V gene TRBV7-7, with 7 bases lining up with TRBD1. Sequenced sample: naive CD4+ T cells from blood. Written as DNA, the CDR3 is TGTGCCAGCAGCTCGGGGACAGACTACGAGCAGTACTTC. Translating it yields CASSSGTDYEQYF.